This TCR beta chain stems from a study of T-cell reconstitution after alpha-beta-depleted transplantation in children. Trimming cost V 5 bases and J 7 bases, with 17 bases left between them. The length of the CDR3 is 14 residues. The germline V gene encodes CDR1 SEHNR and CDR2 FQNEAQ (reference sequence). The TCRbeta library was prepared with unique molecular identifiers. TCRdb called the PCR reads again in MiXCR, with one record for every CDR3 protein. The sample lists some 550,000 distinct CDR3 sequences, around 17% occurring once. The starting material was PBMCs from the stem cell graft donor, obtained from the stem cell graft. The chain employs TRBV7-9 and TRBJ1-2, with D possibly TRBD1 on 6 matching bases. This TCR derives from a human donor who donated a stem cell graft to a child with acute lymphoblastic leukemia. CDR3 protein: CASSPAGARPGYTF. The CDR3 region has the DNA TGTGCCAGCAGCCCCGCGGGGGCGCGGCCTGGCTACACCTTC.